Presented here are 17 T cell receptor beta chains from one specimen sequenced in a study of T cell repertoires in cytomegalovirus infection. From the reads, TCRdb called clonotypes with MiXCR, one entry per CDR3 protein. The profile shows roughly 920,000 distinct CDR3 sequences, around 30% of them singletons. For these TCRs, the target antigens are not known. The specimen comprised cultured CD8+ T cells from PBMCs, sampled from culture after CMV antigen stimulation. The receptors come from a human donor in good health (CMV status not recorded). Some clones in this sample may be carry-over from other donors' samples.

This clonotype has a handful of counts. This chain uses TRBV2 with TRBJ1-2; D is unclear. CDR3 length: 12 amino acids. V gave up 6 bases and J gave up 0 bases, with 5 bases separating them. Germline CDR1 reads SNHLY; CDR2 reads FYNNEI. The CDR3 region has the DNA TGTGCCAGCAGATTAGCTAACTATGGCTACACCTTC. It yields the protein CASRLANYGYTF.

The CDR3 protein is CASTSRTGPISTIYF. The CDR3, as DNA: TGTGCCAGTACCTCGAGGACAGGACCAATTAGCACCATATATTTT. The chain links TRBV19 to TRBJ1-3, with 7 bases identical to TRBD1. CDR3 length: 15 amino acids. V lost 7 bases, J lost 9 bases, and 15 bases stayed unmatched. Germline CDR1 reads LNHDA; CDR2 reads SQIVND (reference sequence).

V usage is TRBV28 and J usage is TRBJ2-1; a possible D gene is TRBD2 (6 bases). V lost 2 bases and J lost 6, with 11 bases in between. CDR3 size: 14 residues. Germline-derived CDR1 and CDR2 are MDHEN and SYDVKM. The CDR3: CASSLGGMSNEQFF. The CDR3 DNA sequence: TGTGCCAGCAGTTTAGGGGGGATGAGCAATGAGCAGTTCTTC.

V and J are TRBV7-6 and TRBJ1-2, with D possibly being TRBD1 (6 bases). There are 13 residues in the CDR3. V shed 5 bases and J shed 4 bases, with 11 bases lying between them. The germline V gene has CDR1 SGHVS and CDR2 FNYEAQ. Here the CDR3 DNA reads TGTGCCAGCAGCGAGGGGGGGCCCTATGGCTACACCTTC. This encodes CASSEGGPYGYTF.

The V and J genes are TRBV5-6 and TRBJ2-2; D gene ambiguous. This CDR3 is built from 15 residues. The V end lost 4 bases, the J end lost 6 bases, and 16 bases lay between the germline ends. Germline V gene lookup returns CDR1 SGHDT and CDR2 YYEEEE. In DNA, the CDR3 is TGTGCCAGCAGCCCCATCCCGGTTACGGCCGGGGAGCTGTTTTTT. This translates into CASSPIPVTAGELFF.

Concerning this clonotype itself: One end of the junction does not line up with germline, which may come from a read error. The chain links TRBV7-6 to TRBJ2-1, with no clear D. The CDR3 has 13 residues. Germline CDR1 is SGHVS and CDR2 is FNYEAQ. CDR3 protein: CVSSLDSYNEQFF. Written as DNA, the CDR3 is TGTGTCAGCAGCCTAGACTCCTACAATGAGCAGTTCTTC.

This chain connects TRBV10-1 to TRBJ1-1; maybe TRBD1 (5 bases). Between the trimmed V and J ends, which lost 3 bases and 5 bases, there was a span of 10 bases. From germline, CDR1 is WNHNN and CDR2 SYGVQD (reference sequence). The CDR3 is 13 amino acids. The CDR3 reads CASSDRVWTEAFF. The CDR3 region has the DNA TGCGCCAGCAGTGACAGGGTATGGACTGAAGCTTTCTTT.

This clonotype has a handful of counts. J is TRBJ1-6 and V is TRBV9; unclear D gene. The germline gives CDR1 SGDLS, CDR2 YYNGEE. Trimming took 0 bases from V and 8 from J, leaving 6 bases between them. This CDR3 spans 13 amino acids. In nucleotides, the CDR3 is TGTGCCAGCAGCGTAGAGGTGTATTCACCCCTCCACTTT. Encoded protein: CASSVEVYSPLHF.

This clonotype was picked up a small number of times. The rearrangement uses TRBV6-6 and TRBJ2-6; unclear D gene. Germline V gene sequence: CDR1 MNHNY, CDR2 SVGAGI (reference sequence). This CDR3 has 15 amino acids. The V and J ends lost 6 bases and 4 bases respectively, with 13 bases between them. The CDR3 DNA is TGTGCCAGCAGCCAAGCTTCTTCCGGGGCCAACGTCCTGACTTTC. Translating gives CASSQASSGANVLTF.

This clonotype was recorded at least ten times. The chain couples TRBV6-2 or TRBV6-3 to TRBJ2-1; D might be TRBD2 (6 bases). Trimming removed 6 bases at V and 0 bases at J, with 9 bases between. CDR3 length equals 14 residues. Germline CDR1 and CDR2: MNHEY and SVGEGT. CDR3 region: CASSAGSSYNEQFF. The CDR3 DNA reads TGTGCCAGCAGCGCGGGGAGCTCCTACAATGAGCAGTTCTTC.

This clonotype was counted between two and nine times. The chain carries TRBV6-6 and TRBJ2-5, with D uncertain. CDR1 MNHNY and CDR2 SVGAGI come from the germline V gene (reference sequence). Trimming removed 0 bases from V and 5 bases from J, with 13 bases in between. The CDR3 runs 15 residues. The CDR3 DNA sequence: TGTGCCAGCAGTTACTCTCAGCGTCCTCGGGAGACCCAGTACTTC. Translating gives CASSYSQRPRETQYF.

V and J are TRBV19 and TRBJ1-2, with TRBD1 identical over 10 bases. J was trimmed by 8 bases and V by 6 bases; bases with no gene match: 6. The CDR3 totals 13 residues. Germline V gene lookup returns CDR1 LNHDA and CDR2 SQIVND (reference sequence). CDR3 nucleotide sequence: TGTGCCAGTAGGACCGGGACAGGGGACGGCTACACCTTC. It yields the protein CASRTGTGDGYTF.

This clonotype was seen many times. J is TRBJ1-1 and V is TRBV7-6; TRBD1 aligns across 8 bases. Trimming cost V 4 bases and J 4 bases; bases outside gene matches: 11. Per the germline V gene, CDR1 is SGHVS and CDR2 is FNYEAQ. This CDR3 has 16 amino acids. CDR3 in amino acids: CASSSQGAPNSTEAFF. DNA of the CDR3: TGTGCCAGCAGCTCTCAGGGGGCGCCGAATAGCACTGAAGCTTTCTTT.

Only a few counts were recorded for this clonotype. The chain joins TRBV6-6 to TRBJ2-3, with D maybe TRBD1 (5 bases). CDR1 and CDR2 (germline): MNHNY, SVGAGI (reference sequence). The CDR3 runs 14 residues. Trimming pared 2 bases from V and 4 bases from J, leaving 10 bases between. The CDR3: CASSYRGLADTQYF. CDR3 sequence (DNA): TGTGCCAGCAGTTACAGGGGCCTGGCAGATACGCAGTATTTT.

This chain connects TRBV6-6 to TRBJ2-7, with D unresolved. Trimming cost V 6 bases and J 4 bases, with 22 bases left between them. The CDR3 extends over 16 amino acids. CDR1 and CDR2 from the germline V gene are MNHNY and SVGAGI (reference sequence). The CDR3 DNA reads TGTGCCAGCAGCCTCCTGGCCCCTATTGGACCATACGAGCAGTACTTC. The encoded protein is CASSLLAPIGPYEQYF.

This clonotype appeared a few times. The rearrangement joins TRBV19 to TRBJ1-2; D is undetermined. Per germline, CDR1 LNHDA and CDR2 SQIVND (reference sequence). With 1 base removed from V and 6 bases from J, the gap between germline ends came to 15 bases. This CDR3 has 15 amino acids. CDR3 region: CASSIAMTTQDGYTF. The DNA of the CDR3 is TGTGCCAGTAGTATAGCCATGACGACTCAAGATGGCTACACCTTC.

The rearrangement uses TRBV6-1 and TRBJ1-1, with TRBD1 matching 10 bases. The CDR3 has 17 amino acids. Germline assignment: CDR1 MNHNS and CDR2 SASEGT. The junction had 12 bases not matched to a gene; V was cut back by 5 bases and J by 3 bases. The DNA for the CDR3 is TGTGCCAGCAGTAAAGGACAGGGGGGAGCGGCACACACTGAAGCTTTCTTT. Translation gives CASSKGQGGAAHTEAFF.